Shown below are 20 T cell receptor beta chains from a single sample sequenced in a study of cytomegalovirus exposure and HLA in healthy donors. Primers included in the PCR were 60 Vbeta and 13 Jbeta primers. Repertoires were generated with immunoSEQ multiplex PCR, while TCRdb's copy carries only in-frame clones and drops some. The sample carries about 300,000 clones, 86% recorded once. The sample was PBMCs. The receptors here all came from a middle-aged man in good health and CMV-seropositive.

This clone was counted once. CDR3 in DNA: TGTGCCAGCAGCTTTAGGACAAGAAATCAGCCCCAGCATTTT. Encoded protein: CASSFRTRNQPQHF. The rearrangement uses TRBV7-8 and TRBJ1-5; maybe TRBD1 (5 bases). The ends were cut back, 3 bases at V and 4 bases at J, with 10 bases in the middle. The CDR3 has 14 amino acids. Germline V gene sequence: CDR1 SGHVS, CDR2 FQNEAQ.

The chain combines TRBV5-6 with TRBJ2-1; 7 positions match TRBD2. Per germline, CDR1 SGHDT and CDR2 YYEEEE. After removal of 1 base from V and 4 bases from J, the junction contained 5 bases not matched to a gene. The CDR3 totals 15 residues. This CDR3 reads CASSLRRESYNEQFF. DNA of the CDR3: TGTGCCAGCAGCTTGAGGCGGGAGAGTTACAATGAGCAGTTCTTC.

The V call is TRBV9, the J call TRBJ2-3, with 8 nucleotides matching TRBD2. The V segment lost 0 bases and the J segment 4 bases; nucleotides outside the gene matches: 7. Germline V gene data show CDR1 as SGDLS and CDR2 as YYNGEE. The CDR3 covers 16 residues. In nucleotides, the CDR3 is TGTGCCAGCAGCGTAGTTTCAAGCGGGAGCTCAGATACGCAGTATTTT. Amino acid sequence: CASSVVSSGSSDTQYF.

The V gene is TRBV9, the J gene TRBJ2-1; 14 positions match TRBD2. Germline lookup yields CDR1 SGDLS and CDR2 YYNGEE. This CDR3 has 17 residues. Germline trimming cut 4 bases from V and 2 bases from J; bases unmatched to any gene: 5. CDR3 protein: CASSPGLAGVPYNEQFF. For the CDR3, the DNA is TGTGCCAGCAGCCCGGGACTAGCGGGAGTGCCCTACAATGAGCAGTTCTTC.

The V and J genes are TRBV9 and TRBJ2-3; D remains ambiguous. The CDR3 contains 14 residues. Trimming removed 0 bases from V and 10 bases from J, with 15 bases in between. In germline, CDR1 is SGDLS, CDR2 YYNGEE. For the CDR3, the DNA is TGTGCCAGCAGCGTAGCTCTTGGAGCCTCTTCGCAGTATTTT. It encodes CASSVALGASSQYF.

This clone was recorded once. The chain employs TRBV7-2 and TRBJ2-1; 7 positions match TRBD2. Germline loops: CDR1 SGHTA, CDR2 FQGNSA. Trimming took 1 base from V and 4 from J; bases not matched to a gene: 7. The CDR3 contains 16 residues. CDR3 sequence reads: CASSLGGGGVYNEQFF. The CDR3 region has the DNA TGTGCCAGCAGCTTAGGCGGGGGAGGGGTATACAATGAGCAGTTCTTC. Based on the CDR3 plus reference TRBV7-2 and TRBJ2-1, the full variable domain is GAGVSQSPSNKVTEKGKDVELRCDPISGHTALYWYRQSLGQGLEFLIYFQGNSAPDKSGLPSDRFSAERTGGSVSTLTIQRTQQEDSAVYLCASSLGGGGVYNEQFFGPGTRLTVL.

This clone was observed once. The chain recombines TRBV28 with TRBJ2-3; possible D gene TRBD1, 6 bases. This CDR3 spans 15 amino acids. With 3 bases removed from V and 3 bases from J, the gap between germline ends came to 13 bases. Germline V gives CDR1 MDHEN, CDR2 SYDVKM. The CDR3 coding sequence is TGTGCCAGCAGTTTCGCAGGGGTGAGGACAGATACGCAGTATTTT. Protein product: CASSFAGVRTDTQYF.

The rearrangement links TRBV4-1 to TRBJ2-3, with a possible D match to TRBD1 (6 bases). Germline values: CDR1 MGHRA, CDR2 YSYEKL. Trimming removed 2 bases from V and 0 bases from J, with 12 bases in between. The CDR3 is made up of 16 amino acids. This CDR3 reads CASSQWGHTSTDTQYF. The CDR3 DNA follows: TGCGCCAGCAGCCAATGGGGACATACTAGCACAGATACGCAGTATTTT.

The chain is built from TRBV7-9 and TRBJ2-1; D is unresolved. The CDR3 totals 12 residues. The germline V gene encodes CDR1 SEHNR and CDR2 FQNEAQ (reference sequence). Trimming stripped 3 bases from V and 10 bases from J, with 10 bases between. In DNA form, the CDR3 reads TGTGCCAGCAGCTTTTCCGTCAGGGAGCAGTTCTTC. Amino acid sequence: CASSFSVREQFF.

This sequence joins TRBV6-5 and TRBJ2-2, with TRBD2 matching over 10 bases. Looked up from germline, CDR1 is MNHEY and CDR2 is SVGAGI. V was clipped by 4 bases and J by 7 bases; unmatched bases: 9. The CDR3 has 16 amino acids. CDR3 coding DNA: TGTGCCAGCAGTTCCCCCGGGACTAGCGAAGTCGGGGAGCTGTTTTTT. Amino acids: CASSSPGTSEVGELFF.

The V gene is TRBV13, the J gene TRBJ2-7; TRBD2 matches 12 bases. Trimming at V came to 5 bases and at J to 4 bases, leaving 9 bases not matched to a gene. Germline V gene sequence: CDR1 PRHDT, CDR2 FYEKMQ (reference sequence). The CDR3 covers 16 residues. CDR3 nucleotide sequence: TGTGCCAGCAGCCCGAGGACTAGCGGGATGATATACGAGCAGTACTTC. This sequence encodes CASSPRTSGMIYEQYF.

The chain joins TRBV6-1 to TRBJ2-3; possible D gene TRBD1, 6 bases. V dropped 0 bases and J dropped 1 base, with 11 bases sitting between them. Germline V gives CDR1 MNHNS, CDR2 SASEGT. The CDR3 sequence is 16 residues long. CDR3 DNA: TGTGCCAGCAGTGAAGCTCAGGGGAGAGGCACAGATACGCAGTATTTT. Translating it yields CASSEAQGRGTDTQYF.

The chain has TRBV7-2 and TRBJ1-5; possible D gene TRBD1, 5 bases. Germline CDR1 reads SGHTA; CDR2 reads FQGNSA. The CDR3 sequence is 15 residues long. Between the trimmed V and J ends, which lost 1 base and 6 bases, there was a span of 13 bases. The CDR3 DNA is TGTGCCAGCAGCTTAGGGGGGGGGAGCCGTCAGCCCCAGCATTTT. Translating it yields CASSLGGGSRQPQHF.

This sequence joins TRBV4-2 and TRBJ1-4; 9 bases map to TRBD1. This CDR3 contains 13 residues. V shed 9 bases, J shed 8 bases, and the junction held 7 bases outside the gene matches. Germline CDR1 and CDR2: LGHNA and YNFKEQ. CDR3 region: CASAGTGREKLFF. The DNA of the CDR3 is TGTGCCAGTGCCGGGACAGGGCGGGAAAAACTGTTTTTT.

A word on this clone: The junction departs from the called germline gene at one end, perhaps through a read error. The CDR3 here is CSSSLAAAGEETQYF. CDR3 DNA: TGTTCCAGCAGCTTAGCGGCGGCGGGAGAAGAGACCCAGTACTTC. V is TRBV7-9 and J is TRBJ2-5; TRBD2 matches 7 bases. CDR1 and CDR2 (germline): SEHNR, FQNEAQ (reference sequence). The CDR3 is 15 amino acids.

The chain recombines TRBV14 with TRBJ2-1; 14 bases agree with TRBD2. V lost 1 base, J lost 0 bases, and 11 bases stayed unmatched. The CDR3 length is 21 residues. Per the germline V gene, CDR1 is SGHDN and CDR2 is FVKESK. The CDR3 nucleotides read TGTGCCAGCAGCCAAGGGACTAGCGGGAGGTCGATTGATAGCTCCTACAATGAGCAGTTCTTC. This encodes CASSQGTSGRSIDSSYNEQFF.

The V call is TRBV7-8, the J call TRBJ2-7; D not resolved. The germline CDR1 and CDR2 sequences are SGHVS and FQNEAQ. The ends were cut back, 0 bases at V and 0 bases at J, with 9 bases in the middle. The CDR3 runs 15 residues. CDR3 nucleotide sequence: TGTGCCAGCAGCTTAGCGCGACTTAACTCCTACGAGCAGTACTTC. Translated: CASSLARLNSYEQYF.

J is TRBJ2-7 and V is TRBV9; 8 bases map to TRBD2. J was trimmed by 0 bases and V by 5 bases; bases with no gene match: 7. Germline V lookup: CDR1 SGDLS, CDR2 YYNGEE. The CDR3 covers 15 residues. The CDR3 is CASSAGLADSYEQYF. The DNA of the CDR3 is TGTGCCAGCAGTGCCGGACTAGCAGACTCCTACGAGCAGTACTTC. The variable domain in full, completed from reference TRBV9 and TRBJ2-7, reads DSGVTQTPKHLITATGQRVTLRCSPRSGDLSVYWYQQSLDQGLQFLIQYYNGEERAKGNILERFSAQQFPDLHSELNLSSLELGDSALYFCASSAGLADSYEQYFGPGTRLTVT.

The chain uses TRBV29-1 and TRBJ1-2, with TRBD1 identical over 10 bases. Germline CDR1 SQVTM, CDR2 ANQGSEA. The V gene end was trimmed by 7 bases and the J gene end by 7 bases; junction bases not matched to a gene: 9. The CDR3 sequence is 13 residues long. In nucleotides, the CDR3 is TGCAGCGCTATGGACAGGGGGGCCTTTGGCTACACCTTC. It specifies CSAMDRGAFGYTF.

Turning to this clone: At one end the junction does not follow the germline gene, possibly because of a read error. The rearrangement joins TRBV4-2 to TRBJ2-7; D remains unclear. From germline, CDR1 is LGHNA and CDR2 YNFKEQ. This CDR3 region has 14 residues. CDR3 in DNA: TGTGCCAGCAGCCGCGAAGACAAAACCTACGAGCAGTGCTTC. Translated: CASSREDKTYEQCF.